This record covers a single T cell receptor (beta chain). The antigen is not known. The CDR3 covers 14 residues. CDR1 is SGHAT, CDR2 FQNNGV, per germline. V lost 1 base, J lost 2 bases, and 9 bases lay in between. This sample is part of a study of shared clonotypes between healthy human individuals. Whole-study context: A couple of female and a few male donors aged 18 to 49 were enrolled.

Study-level points and caveats: Blood was the sole source, and tissue repertoires probably differ. Non-shared clonotypes showed lower generation probabilities than clonotypes common to all four donors.

Clones were sequenced by immunoSEQ multiplex PCR, and TCRdb holds only the in-frame ones, with some missing. The sample includes 550,000 to 800,000 clones, around two thirds of them seen just once. This clonotype was obtained from a woman in her thirties in good health. Sequenced sample: memory CD4+ T cells sorted from blood. Noted subset: CD45RA-negative fraction. This chain joins TRBV11-2 and TRBJ2-7; D tentatively fits TRBD1 or TRBD2 (5 bases each). The CDR3 nucleotides read TGTGCCAGCAGCTTAGCCCGGGACGCCTACGAGCAGTACTTC. This sequence encodes CASSLARDAYEQYF.